This T cell receptor (beta chain) was identified in a study of T cell responses to AZD1222 COVID-19 vaccine. Study results and caveats: Repertoire sampling happened only post peak T cell response.

About this clone: The antigen remains undetermined.

Germline V gives CDR1 SGHVS, CDR2 FNYEAQ. Between the trimmed V and J ends, which lost 0 bases and 0 bases, there was a span of 6 bases. The CDR3 loop spans 15 amino acids. Assay: immunoSEQ multiplex PCR; the TCRdb copy retains only in-frame clones and omits some. The table has about 83,000 clones, roughly 88% seen once. Source: peripheral blood, taken on day 0 of MenACWY control vaccination. The chain is built from TRBV7-6 and TRBJ1-3; weak D call: TRBD1 (6 bases). This clonotype was sampled from an adult in good health. The CDR3 DNA follows: TGTGCCAGCAGCTTAGCGGACAGCTCTGGAAACACCATATATTTT. This translates into CASSLADSSGNTIYF.